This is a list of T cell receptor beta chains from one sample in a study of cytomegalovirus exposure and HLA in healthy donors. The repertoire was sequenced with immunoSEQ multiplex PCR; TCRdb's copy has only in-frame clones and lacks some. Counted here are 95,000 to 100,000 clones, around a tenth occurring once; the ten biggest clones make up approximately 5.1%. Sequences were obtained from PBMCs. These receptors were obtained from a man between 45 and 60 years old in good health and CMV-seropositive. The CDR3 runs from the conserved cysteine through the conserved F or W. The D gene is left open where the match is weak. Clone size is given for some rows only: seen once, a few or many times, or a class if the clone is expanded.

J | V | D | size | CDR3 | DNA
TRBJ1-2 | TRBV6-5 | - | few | CASSYSLVGDRGYTF | TGTGCCAGCAGTTACTCGCTAGTAGGGGATCGTGGCTACACCTTC
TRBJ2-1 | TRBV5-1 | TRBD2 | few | CASTAGGGYNEQFF | TGCGCCAGCACGGCGGGAGGTGGCTACAATGAGCAGTTCTTC
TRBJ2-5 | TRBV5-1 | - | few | CASSIGHPQETQYF | TGCGCCAGCAGCATAGGACACCCCCAAGAGACCCAGTACTTC
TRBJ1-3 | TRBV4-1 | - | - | CASSQDDSGNTIYF | TGCGCCAGCAGCCAAGATGACAGTGGAAACACCATATATTTT
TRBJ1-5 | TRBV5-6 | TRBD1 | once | CASSLGQGSSNQPQHF | TGTGCCAGCAGCCTGGGACAGGGGTCTAGCAATCAGCCCCAGCATTTT
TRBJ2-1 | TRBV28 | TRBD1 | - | CASSWEPGGNEQFF | TGTGCCAGCAGTTGGGAACCAGGGGGTAATGAGCAGTTCTTC
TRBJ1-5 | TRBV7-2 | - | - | CASSLQGNQPQHF | TGTGCCAGCAGCCTGCAGGGAAATCAGCCCCAGCATTTT
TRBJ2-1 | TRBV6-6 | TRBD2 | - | CASSYLSGRGGNEQFF | TGTGCCAGCAGTTACCTCAGCGGGAGAGGGGGAAATGAGCAGTTCTTC
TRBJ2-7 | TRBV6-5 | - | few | CASSQGIYYEQYF | TGTGCCAGCAGTCAGGGAATTTACTACGAGCAGTACTTC
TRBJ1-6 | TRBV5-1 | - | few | CASSQTGYNSPLHF | TGCGCCAGCAGCCAAACAGGGTATAATTCACCCCTCCACTTT
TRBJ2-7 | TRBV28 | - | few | CASSRGPSNEQYF | TGTGCCAGCAGTCGGGGTCCAAGCAACGAGCAGTACTTC
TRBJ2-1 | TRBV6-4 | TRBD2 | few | CASSESGLAGSYNEQFF | TGTGCCAGCAGTGAGTCGGGACTAGCGGGCTCCTACAATGAGCAGTTCTTC
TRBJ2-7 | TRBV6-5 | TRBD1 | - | CASSPDRGSYEQYF | TGTGCCAGCAGCCCCGACAGGGGCTCCTACGAGCAGTACTTC
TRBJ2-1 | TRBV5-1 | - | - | CASSLDGSSYNEQFF | TGCGCCAGCAGCTTGGACGGGAGCTCCTACAATGAGCAGTTCTTC
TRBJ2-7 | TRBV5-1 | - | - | CASSDTTHEQYF | TGCGCCAGCAGCGACACCACCCACGAGCAGTACTTC